This T cell receptor (beta chain) was identified during a study of OX40 agonist ivuxolimab in advanced cancers. Concerning this clone: What it binds is unknown.

The V end was cut by 11 bases, the J end by 0 bases, with 13 bases between. The germline CDR1 and CDR2 sequences are SGHNT and YENEEA. This CDR3 has 13 residues. Study conclusions and caveats: Clonal expansion from baseline to week 6 occurred in both CD4+ and CD8+ T cells.

Profiling relied on immunoSEQ multiplex PCR, and the TCRdb table lists in-frame clones only, not all of them. The table shows under 85,000 clones, with over 75% occurring only once. The sequences come from CD4+ or CD8+ T cells sorted from blood, collected in a trial of the OX40 agonist ivuxolimab. The V and J genes are TRBV11-3 and TRBJ1-1; D might be TRBD1 (5 bases). The sequence was collected from an adult with an advanced solid tumor such as melanoma, head and neck, liver or kidney cancer. The CDR3 region has the DNA TGTGCCTCCGGGCGGGGGTTGAACACTGAAGCTTTCTTT. It translates to CASGRGLNTEAFF.